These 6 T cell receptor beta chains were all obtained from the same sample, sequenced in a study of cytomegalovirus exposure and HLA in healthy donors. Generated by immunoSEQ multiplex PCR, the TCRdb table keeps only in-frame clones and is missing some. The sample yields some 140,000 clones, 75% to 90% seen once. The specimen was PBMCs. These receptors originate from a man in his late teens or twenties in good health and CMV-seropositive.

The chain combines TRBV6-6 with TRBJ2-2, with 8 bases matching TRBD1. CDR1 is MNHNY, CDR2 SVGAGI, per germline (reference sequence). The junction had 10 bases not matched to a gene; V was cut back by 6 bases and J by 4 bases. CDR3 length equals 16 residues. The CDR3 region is CASRAGQGFGTGELFF. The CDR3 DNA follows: TGTGCCAGCAGAGCCGGACAGGGATTTGGCACCGGGGAGCTGTTTTTT.

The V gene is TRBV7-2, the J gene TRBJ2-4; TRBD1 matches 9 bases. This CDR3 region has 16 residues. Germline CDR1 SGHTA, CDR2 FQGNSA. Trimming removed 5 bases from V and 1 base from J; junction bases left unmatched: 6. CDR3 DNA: TGTGCCAGCAGCGTCACAGGGGGCGAGGCCAAAAACATTCAGTACTTC. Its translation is CASSVTGGEAKNIQYF.

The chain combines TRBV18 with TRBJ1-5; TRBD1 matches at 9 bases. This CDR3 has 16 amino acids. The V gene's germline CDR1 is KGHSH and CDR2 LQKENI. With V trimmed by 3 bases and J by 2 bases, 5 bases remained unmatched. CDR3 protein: CASSPKTGGGNQPQHF. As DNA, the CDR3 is TGTGCCAGCTCACCGAAGACAGGGGGGGGCAATCAGCCCCAGCATTTT.

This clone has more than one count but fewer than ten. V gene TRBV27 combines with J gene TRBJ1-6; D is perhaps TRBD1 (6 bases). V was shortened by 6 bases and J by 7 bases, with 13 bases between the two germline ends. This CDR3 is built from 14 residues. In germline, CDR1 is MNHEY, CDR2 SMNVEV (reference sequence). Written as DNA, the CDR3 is TGTGCCAGCAGCTGGCAGGGGCTCAATTCACCCCTCCACTTT. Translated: CASSWQGLNSPLHF.

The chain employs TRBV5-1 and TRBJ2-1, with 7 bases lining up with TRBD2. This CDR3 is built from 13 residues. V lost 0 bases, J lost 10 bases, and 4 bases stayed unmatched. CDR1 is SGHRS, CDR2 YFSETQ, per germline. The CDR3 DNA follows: TGCGCCAGCAGCTTGGCCGGGAGGTCGGAGCAGTTCTTC. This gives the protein CASSLAGRSEQFF. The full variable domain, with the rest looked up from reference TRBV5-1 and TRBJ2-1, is KAGVTQTPRYLIKTRGQQVTLSCSPISGHRSVSWYQQTPGQGLQFLFEYFSETQRNKGNFPGRFSGRQFSNSRSEMNVSTLELGDSALYLCASSLAGRSEQFFGPGTRLTVL.

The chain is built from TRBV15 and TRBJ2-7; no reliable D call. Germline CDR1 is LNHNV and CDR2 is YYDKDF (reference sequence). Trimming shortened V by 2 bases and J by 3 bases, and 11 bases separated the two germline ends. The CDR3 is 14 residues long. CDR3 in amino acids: CATSRNTGSYEQYF. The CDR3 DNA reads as TGTGCCACCAGCAGAAATACGGGTAGCTACGAGCAGTACTTC. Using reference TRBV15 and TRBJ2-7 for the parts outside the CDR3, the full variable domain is DAMVIQNPRYQVTQFGKPVTLSCSQTLNHNVMYWYQQKSSQAPKLLFHYYDKDFNNEADTPDNFQSRRPNTSFCFLDIRSPGLGDTAMYLCATSRNTGSYEQYFGPGTRLTVT.